These 9 T cell receptor beta chains share one sample of origin, sequenced in a study of blood T cell repertoires in COVID-19. TCRdb's table, derived via immunoSEQ multiplex PCR, lists solely in-frame clones and lacks some. The repertoire holds hundreds of thousands of clones, with around 90% as singletons. The source material was peripheral blood. All receptors come from a human donor in a cohort sampled during active COVID-19.

This rearrangement joins TRBV15 to TRBJ2-5, with TRBD2 matching 14 bases. CDR3 length: 17 amino acids. The germline V gene encodes CDR1 LNHNV and CDR2 YYDKDF (reference sequence). Trimming at V came to 3 bases and at J to 4 bases, leaving 7 bases not matched to a gene. This chain's CDR3 is CATSREGLAGVGETQYF. The CDR3 DNA is TGTGCCACCAGCAGGGAGGGACTAGCGGGAGTCGGAGAGACCCAGTACTTC.

J is TRBJ1-2 and V is TRBV19; D unresolved. Trimming removed 6 bases from V and 2 bases from J, with 16 bases in between. The germline V gene encodes CDR1 LNHDA and CDR2 SQIVND (reference sequence). The CDR3 runs to 15 residues. CDR3 DNA: TGTGCCAGTAGGACTCGCGGTGCAGAAAACTATGGCTACACCTTC. Translating gives CASRTRGAENYGYTF.

The V call is TRBV5-6, the J call TRBJ1-2; 7 nucleotides line up with TRBD1. The CDR3 length is 15 residues. Germline V gene sequence: CDR1 SGHDT, CDR2 YYEEEE. With 4 bases clipped from V and 5 bases from J, the junction kept 11 bases outside the gene matches. CDR3 protein: CASSLGGTDLYGYTF. The CDR3 nucleotides are TGTGCCAGCAGCCTTGGCGGGACAGACCTGTATGGCTACACCTTC. Using reference TRBV5-6 and TRBJ1-2 for the parts outside the CDR3, the full variable domain is DAGVTQSPTHLIKTRGQQVTLRCSPKSGHDTVSWYQQALGQGPQFIFQYYEEEERQRGNFPDRFSGHQFPNYSSELNVNALLLGDSALYLCASSLGGTDLYGYTFGSGTRLTVV.

The V and J genes are TRBV7-2 and TRBJ2-5, with D possibly being TRBD1 (8 bases). This CDR3 region has 16 residues. Deletions cut 5 bases from V and 5 bases from J, with 21 bases between. In germline, CDR1 is SGHTA, CDR2 FQGNSA. CDR3 in DNA: TGTGCCAGCAGCCTCAGGGGGCGGGGGCAGTGGGAGACCCAGTACTTC. This codes for CASSLRGRGQWETQYF.

This rearrangement joins TRBV28 to TRBJ2-5; 8 bases are a match to TRBD1. Losses at the gene ends were 1 base for V and 5 bases for J; bases not matched to a gene: 9. CDR3 length equals 16 residues. Germline V gene data show CDR1 as MDHEN and CDR2 as SYDVKM. CDR3 sequence: CASSLSRTGLWETQYF. CDR3 DNA: TGTGCCAGCAGTTTATCGAGGACAGGGCTATGGGAGACCCAGTACTTC.

The rearrangement joins TRBV6-1 to TRBJ2-5, with D perhaps TRBD2 (5 bases). In germline, CDR1 is MNHNS, CDR2 SASEGT. This CDR3 is built from 16 residues. V was cut by 2 bases and J by 5 bases, with 18 bases left in between. As DNA, the CDR3 is TGTGCCAGCAGTGAAAGGGAGATGGGTGAATGGGAGACCCAGTACTTC. Encoded protein: CASSEREMGEWETQYF.

This clone came up once. The sample holds other DNA sequences that translate to the same CDR3. The chain couples TRBV4-1 to TRBJ1-1; perhaps TRBD1 as D (6 bases). Germline V gene lookup returns CDR1 MGHRA and CDR2 YSYEKL. Trimming removed 1 base from V and 6 bases from J, with 6 bases in between. The CDR3 extends over 12 amino acids. The CDR3 reads CASSQGTAEAFF. The CDR3 bases are TGCGCCAGCAGCCAAGGGACAGCTGAAGCTTTCTTT.

The V and J genes are TRBV18 and TRBJ2-5; 7 nucleotides agree with TRBD2. V was pared by 3 bases and J by 3 bases, with 7 bases of the junction left unmatched. Germline CDR1 reads KGHSH; CDR2 reads LQKENI. The CDR3 totals 15 residues. The DNA of the CDR3 is TGTGCCAGCTCACCCACGGGGGGTTTGAAAGAGACCCAGTACTTC. As protein: CASSPTGGLKETQYF.

V and J are TRBV19 and TRBJ1-1; TRBD1 matches at 8 bases. With V trimmed by 4 bases and J by 5 bases, 6 bases remained unmatched. The CDR3 sequence is 14 residues long. Germline lookup yields CDR1 LNHDA and CDR2 SQIVND (reference sequence). CDR3 bases: TGTGCCAGTAGTAATCAGGGGGCGTGGACTGAAGCTTTCTTT. It encodes CASSNQGAWTEAFF.